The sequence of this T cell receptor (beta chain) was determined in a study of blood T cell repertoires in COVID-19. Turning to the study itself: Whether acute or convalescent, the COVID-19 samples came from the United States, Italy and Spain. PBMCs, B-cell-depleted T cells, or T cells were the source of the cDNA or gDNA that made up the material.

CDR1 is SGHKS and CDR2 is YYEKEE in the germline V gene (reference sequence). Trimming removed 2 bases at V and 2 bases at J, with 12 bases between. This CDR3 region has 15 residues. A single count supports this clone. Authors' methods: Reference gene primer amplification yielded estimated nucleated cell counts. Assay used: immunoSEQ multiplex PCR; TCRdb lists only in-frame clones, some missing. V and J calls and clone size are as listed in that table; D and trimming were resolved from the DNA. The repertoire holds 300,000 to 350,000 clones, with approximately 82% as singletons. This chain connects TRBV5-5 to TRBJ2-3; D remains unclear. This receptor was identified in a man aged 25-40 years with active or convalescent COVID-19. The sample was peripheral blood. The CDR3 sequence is CASSFLGPSTDTQYF. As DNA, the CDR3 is TGTGCCAGCAGCTTTCTTGGGCCTTCCACAGATACGCAGTATTTT.